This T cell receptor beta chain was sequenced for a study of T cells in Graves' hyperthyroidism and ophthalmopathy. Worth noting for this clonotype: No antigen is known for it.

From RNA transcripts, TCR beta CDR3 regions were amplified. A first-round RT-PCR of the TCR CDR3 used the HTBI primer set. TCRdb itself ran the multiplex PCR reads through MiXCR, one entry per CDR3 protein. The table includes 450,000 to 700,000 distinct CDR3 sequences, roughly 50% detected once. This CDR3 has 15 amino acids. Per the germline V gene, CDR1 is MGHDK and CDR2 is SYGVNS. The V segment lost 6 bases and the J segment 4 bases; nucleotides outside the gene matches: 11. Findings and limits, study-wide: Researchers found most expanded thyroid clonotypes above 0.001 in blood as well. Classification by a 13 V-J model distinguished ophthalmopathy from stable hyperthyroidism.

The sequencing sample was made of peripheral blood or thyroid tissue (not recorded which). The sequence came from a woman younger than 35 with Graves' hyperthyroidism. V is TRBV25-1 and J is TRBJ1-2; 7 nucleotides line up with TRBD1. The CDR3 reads CASSPTGLGFYGYTF. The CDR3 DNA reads TGTGCCAGCAGCCCGACAGGGTTAGGGTTCTATGGCTACACCTTC.